The source of this T cell receptor (beta chain) is a study of T cells expressing NK-cell markers. Across the whole study: It was from sorted CD3+CD56+NKG2C+, CD3+CD56+NKG2C- and CD3+CD56-NKG2C+ T cells that TCR beta repertoires came. Seven sequenced donors out of eight were HCMV-seropositive, one seronegative.

TCRdb re-called the 5' RACE reads; one entry per CDR3 protein, DNA not given. The sample includes hundreds of thousands of distinct CDR3 sequences. This TCR came from a man aged 18 to 69 in good health. The material sequenced was blood T cells: a sorted CD56 or NKG2C T cell subset, CD4+ or CD8+ T cells, or bulk PBMC T cells (not recorded which).

CDR3 in amino acids: CATNTGTNKNNEQFF. The chain couples TRBV6-1 to TRBJ2-1; TCRdb outputs TRBD2, but without DNA this stays unchecked. The CDR3 totals 15 residues. Germline V lookup: CDR1 MNHNS, CDR2 SASEGT.